The clone carrying this T cell receptor beta chain was picked up a small number of times. Its antigen remains unidentified. The CDR3 runs 14 residues. Germline V gives CDR1 LNHNV, CDR2 YYDKDF (reference sequence). Trimming left V 0 bases short and J 5 bases short, with 10 bases between. Template switching introduced a universal primer site, and the cDNA bore unique molecular identifiers. From the 5' RACE reads, TCRdb called clonotypes with MiXCR, one entry per CDR3 protein. The data show a few hundred thousand distinct CDR3 sequences, more than 9% seen once. The data were taken from a study of identical twins. Notes on the study in general: Models came in too low on out-of-frame TCR alpha sharing in monozygotic twins. Twins shared beta out-of-frame sequences in excess, but this excess was weaker. There were fewer insertions in abundant cord blood beta clonotypes, but memory repertoires showed no such pattern.

The same specimen was also included in a second study, on yellow fever vaccine responses in identical twins.

This chain joins TRBV15 and TRBJ1-1, with D possibly TRBD1 on 5 matching bases. The TCR sequence derives from a woman in her late teens or twenties in good health. Sample: PBMCs. CDR3 sequence (DNA): TGTGCCACCAGCAGAGATAGGGGAGGTACTGAAGCTTTCTTT. It encodes CATSRDRGGTEAFF. The entire variable domain, with the rest obtained from reference TRBV15 and TRBJ1-1, is as follows: DAMVIQNPRYQVTQFGKPVTLSCSQTLNHNVMYWYQQKSSQAPKLLFHYYDKDFNNEADTPDNFQSRRPNTSFCFLDIRSPGLGDTAMYLCATSRDRGGTEAFFGQGTRLTVV.